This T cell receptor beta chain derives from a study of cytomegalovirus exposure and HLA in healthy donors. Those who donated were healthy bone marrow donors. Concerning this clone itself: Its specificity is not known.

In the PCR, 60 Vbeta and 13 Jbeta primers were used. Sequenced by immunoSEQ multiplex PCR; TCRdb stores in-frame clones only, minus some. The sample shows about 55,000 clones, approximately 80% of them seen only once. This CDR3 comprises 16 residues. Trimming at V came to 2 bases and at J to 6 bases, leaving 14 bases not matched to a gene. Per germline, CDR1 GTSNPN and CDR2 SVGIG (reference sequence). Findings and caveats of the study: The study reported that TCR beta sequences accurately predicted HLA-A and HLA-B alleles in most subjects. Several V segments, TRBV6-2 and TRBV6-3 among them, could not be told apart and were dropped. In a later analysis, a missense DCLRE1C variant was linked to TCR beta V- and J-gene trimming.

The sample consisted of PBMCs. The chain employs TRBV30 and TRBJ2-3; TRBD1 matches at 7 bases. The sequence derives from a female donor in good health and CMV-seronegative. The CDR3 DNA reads TGTGCCTGGAGTAAAGGCGCCAGGGGGTATACGGATACGCAGTATTTT. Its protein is CAWSKGARGYTDTQYF.